The rows below give T cell receptor beta chains drawn from one sample of a study of OX40 agonist ivuxolimab in advanced cancers. Produced via immunoSEQ multiplex PCR; TCRdb's table is partial and in-frame only. The sample lists about 82,000 clones; around 92% were seen once. The sequences come from CD4+ or CD8+ T cells sorted from blood, collected in a trial of the OX40 agonist ivuxolimab. These receptors originate from an adult with an advanced solid tumor such as melanoma, head and neck, liver or kidney cancer. The conserved cysteine and the conserved F or W are not part of the CDR3 here.

j_call v_call cdr3_aa
TRBJ2-7 TRBV6-1 ASSETDRVYEQY
TRBJ2-7 TRBV7-9 ASSLGTGEQY
TRBJ2-7 TRBV19 ASSIAGAPSYEQY
TRBJ2-2 TRBV5-1 ASRETGELF
TRBJ1-2 TRBV5-1 ASSFGAFGYT
TRBJ2-3 TRBV9 ASSPQGGTSGVPTDTQY
TRBJ2-2 TRBV9 ASSVVPGELF
TRBJ2-7 TRBV2 ASTERGDEQY
TRBJ2-7 TRBV5-4 ASSFGTSYEQY
TRBJ2-7 TRBV5-6 ASNYPGQGSYEQY
TRBJ2-3 TRBV7-9 ASSPPLTRDTQY
TRBJ1-2 TRBV9 ASSAGTGSSYGYT
TRBJ1-4 TRBV10-3 AISAGGLGANEKLF
TRBJ2-3 TRBV9 ASSAGGTAPADTQY
TRBJ2-3 TRBV5-1 ASSFTSGDRTDTQY
TRBJ2-7 TRBV19 ASSAGQAYEQY
TRBJ2-2 TRBV19 ASSIGLANTGELF
TRBJ1-1 TRBV19 ASSIDLWGHHIEAF
TRBJ1-1 TRBV19 ASSIGRAGKNTEAF
TRBJ1-3 TRBV11-2 ASSLDSTGSSGNTIY
TRBJ2-4 TRBV5-4 AMRGGPGLGNIQY
TRBJ1-1 TRBV6-5 ASRWTGYMDTEAF
TRBJ1-4 TRBV6-5 ASSYGSGINEKLF
TRBJ1-4 TRBV6-1 ASGDSSTNEKLF
TRBJ1-4 TRBV5-5 ASSLLQGEWKLF
TRBJ2-2 TRBV5-4 ASSGETGEVGELF
TRBJ1-2 TRBV11-2 ASSLDQWGLYGYT
TRBJ2-7 TRBV5-5 ASSYRTLAGGSYEQY
TRBJ2-7 TRBV29-1 SVELRQKSSYEQY
TRBJ1-1 TRBV5-4 ASSLGVGTEAF
TRBJ1-4 TRBV2 ASNGQGINEKLF
TRBJ2-3 TRBV9 ASSAEAGQPTDTQY
TRBJ2-2 TRBV7-3 ASSFSDRNTGELF
TRBJ2-7 TRBV5-6 ASSLSDEQY
TRBJ2-1 TRBV9 ASSANRDRPYNEQF